Shown below are 20 T cell receptor beta chains from a single sample sequenced in a study of blood T cell repertoires in COVID-19. The assay was immunoSEQ multiplex PCR, and TCRdb's table has in-frame clones only and misses some. The table shows approximately 270,000 clones, with approximately 90% occurring only once. Sequenced sample: PBMCs or T cells enriched from blood (not recorded which). The receptors come from a man in his forties who had been exposed to COVID-19.

This CDR3 is CASSYPETGELFF. The CDR3 DNA is TGTGCCAGCAGTTACCCTGAGACCGGGGAGCTGTTTTTT. The V call is TRBV6-6, the J call TRBJ2-2; D gene uncertain. Germline V CDR1 and CDR2: MNHNY, SVGAGI (reference sequence). Trimming stripped 2 bases from V and 5 bases from J, with 6 bases between. This CDR3 has 13 residues.

This clone showed up just once. The J gene is TRBJ2-5, the V gene TRBV7-3; a possible D gene is TRBD2 (5 bases). Trimming removed 4 bases from V and 5 bases from J, with 11 bases in between. CDR1 SGHTA and CDR2 FQGTGA come from the germline V gene. This CDR3 spans 13 amino acids. CDR3 nucleotides: TGTGCCAGCAGCTCGGGGAGTGGGGAGACCCAGTACTTC. The encoded protein is CASSSGSGETQYF.

The chain has TRBV6-4 and TRBJ2-1; 7 bases are shared with TRBD2. J gave up 7 bases and V 6 bases, and 12 bases lay outside the gene matches. The CDR3 has 15 residues. Germline V gene sequence: CDR1 MRHNA, CDR2 SNTAGT. The DNA of the CDR3 is TGTGCCAGCAGCACCTGGACTAGTGATAAGAATGAGCAGTTCTTC. It codes for CASSTWTSDKNEQFF.

CDR3 coding DNA: TGTGCCTGGAAGTGGGGACAGGGCAACAATGAGCAGTTCTTC. Translation gives CAWKWGQGNNEQFF. V usage is TRBV30 and J usage is TRBJ2-1; 9 bases are a match to TRBD1. V gave up 4 bases and J gave up 5 bases; unmatched junction bases: 6. The CDR3 totals 14 residues. Germline V CDR1 and CDR2: GTSNPN, SVGIG (reference sequence).

The chain combines TRBV6-2 or TRBV6-3 with TRBJ2-3; 13 bases match TRBD2. V was pared by 5 bases and J by 9 bases, with 14 bases of the junction left unmatched. The CDR3 extends over 17 amino acids. In germline, CDR1 is MNHEY, CDR2 SVGEGT. CDR3: CASSQRELAGGPQTQYF. The CDR3 DNA follows: TGTGCCAGCAGTCAACGGGAACTAGCGGGAGGGCCCCAAACGCAGTATTTT.

The chain joins TRBV5-1 to TRBJ1-2; D call uncertain. Germline CDR1 is SGHRS and CDR2 is YFSETQ. V was shortened by 0 bases and J by 3 bases, with 21 bases between the two germline ends. This CDR3 spans 18 amino acids. CDR3 loop: CASSLEGLRGSIDYGYTF. The DNA of the CDR3 is TGCGCCAGCAGCTTGGAGGGATTACGAGGGTCGATCGACTATGGCTACACCTTC.

This clone was seen once. V and J are TRBV28 and TRBJ2-3; tentatively, D is TRBD2 (6 bases). CDR1 MDHEN and CDR2 SYDVKM come from the germline V gene. The CDR3 contains 16 residues. V gave up 2 bases and J gave up 3 bases, with 15 bases separating them. DNA for the CDR3: TGTGCCAGCAGTTTAGGAGGGAGGCTTCGGACAGATACGCAGTATTTT. Protein: CASSLGGRLRTDTQYF.

The chain has TRBV7-9 and TRBJ2-5; TRBD2 matches at 12 bases. CDR1 SEHNR and CDR2 FQNEAQ come from the germline V gene (reference sequence). With V trimmed by 3 bases and J by 5 bases, 4 bases remained unmatched. The CDR3 is 15 residues long. Here the CDR3 DNA reads TGTGCCAGCAGCTTGACTAGCGGGAGTAAGGAGACCCAGTACTTC. Translated, it gives CASSLTSGSKETQYF.

J is TRBJ2-1 and V is TRBV12-3 or TRBV12-4; D is unclear. V was shortened by 6 bases and J by 5 bases, with 11 bases between the two germline ends. This CDR3 has 13 residues. In nucleotides, the CDR3 is TGTGCCAGCAGCCCCCTGCGGAACAATGAGCAGTTCTTC. It codes for CASSPLRNNEQFF.

CDR3 in DNA: TGCGCCAGCAGCTTGGTAGGGACTCCGGAGGAAAAACTGTTTTTT. Protein product: CASSLVGTPEEKLFF. The gene calls are TRBV5-1 and TRBJ1-4; weak D call: TRBD1 (5 bases). Per germline, CDR1 SGHRS and CDR2 YFSETQ. The CDR3 loop spans 15 amino acids. V lost 0 bases and J lost 8, with 14 bases in between.

The chain couples TRBV15 to TRBJ1-2; TRBD1 might be the D (6 bases). Per germline, CDR1 LNHNV and CDR2 YYDKDF (reference sequence). CDR3 size: 14 residues. V lost 0 bases, J lost 2 bases, and 7 bases lay in between. CDR3: CATSREGGNYGYTF. The CDR3 region has the DNA TGTGCCACCAGCAGAGAAGGGGGAAACTATGGCTACACCTTC. Full variable domain (missing parts from reference TRBV15 and TRBJ1-2): DAMVIQNPRYQVTQFGKPVTLSCSQTLNHNVMYWYQQKSSQAPKLLFHYYDKDFNNEADTPDNFQSRRPNTSFCFLDIRSPGLGDTAMYLCATSREGGNYGYTFGSGTRLTVV.

This clone was seen only once. V is TRBV5-6 and J is TRBJ2-5; a possible D gene is TRBD2 (5 bases). Trimming took 4 bases from V and 0 from J, leaving 10 bases between them. The germline CDR1 and CDR2 sequences are SGHDT and YYEEEE. The CDR3 has 14 amino acids. The CDR3 DNA is TGTGCCAGCAGCCCGGGGTCGTACCAAGAGACCCAGTACTTC. Amino acid sequence: CASSPGSYQETQYF.

This chain connects TRBV27 to TRBJ1-2; 7 nucleotides agree with TRBD1. With V trimmed by 7 bases and J by 6 bases, 14 bases remained unmatched. Germline loops: CDR1 MNHEY, CDR2 SMNVEV (reference sequence). This CDR3 comprises 15 residues. CDR3 in amino acids: CASTQTPGTEDGYTF. In nucleotides, the CDR3 is TGTGCCAGCACCCAAACCCCCGGGACAGAGGATGGCTACACCTTC.

The chain employs TRBV3-1 (or the pseudogene TRBV3-2) and TRBJ1-2, with D tentatively TRBD1 (6 bases). Germline loops: CDR1 LGHDT, CDR2 YNNKEL (reference sequence). The ends were cut back, 3 bases at V and 4 bases at J, with 18 bases in the middle. CDR3 length equals 16 residues. The CDR3 region has the DNA TGTGCCAGCAGCCACCTAACAGGGTCCTCTACCTATGGCTACACCTTC. Its translation is CASSHLTGSSTYGYTF.

The chain carries TRBV6-1 and TRBJ1-5; D is ambiguous. Germline assignment: CDR1 MNHNS and CDR2 SASEGT. The CDR3 runs to 14 residues. The V and J ends lost 2 bases and 2 bases respectively, with 7 bases between them. CDR3 nucleotides: TGTGCCAGCAGTGAAAATCCGGGCAATCAGCCCCAGCATTTT. Translation gives CASSENPGNQPQHF.

The chain employs TRBV7-9 and TRBJ1-5; D perhaps matches TRBD1 (5 bases). The CDR3 is 16 amino acids. CDR1 and CDR2 from the germline V gene are SEHNR and FQNEAQ (reference sequence). V was trimmed by 3 bases and J by 0 bases, leaving 12 bases between them. The CDR3, as DNA: TGTGCCAGCAGCTTGGGGACTGCTTCTAGCAATCAGCCCCAGCATTTT. It specifies CASSLGTASSNQPQHF.

The chain has TRBV6-1 and TRBJ2-7; TRBD2 is a possible D gene (6 bases). Deletions cut 2 bases from V and 3 bases from J, with 14 bases between. From germline, CDR1 is MNHNS and CDR2 SASEGT. The CDR3 is 15 residues long. The CDR3, as DNA: TGTGCCAGCAGTGAATACACGGGAGCAAACTACGAGCAGTACTTC. Amino acids: CASSEYTGANYEQYF.

This chain connects TRBV9 to TRBJ2-1, with 8 nucleotides matching TRBD2. The germline CDR1 and CDR2 sequences are SGDLS and YYNGEE. Trimming at V came to 0 bases and at J to 7 bases, leaving 6 bases not matched to a gene. The CDR3 is made up of 15 amino acids. CDR3 nucleotides: TGTGCCAGCAGCGTAGCCGGGACGGGGGGGAATGAGCAGTTCTTC. Its protein is CASSVAGTGGNEQFF.

The chain couples TRBV5-1 to TRBJ1-4; D may be TRBD1 (6 bases). Germline V lookup: CDR1 SGHRS, CDR2 YFSETQ. V lost 2 bases and J 0 bases, leaving 14 bases between the germline ends. This CDR3 comprises 17 residues. CDR3 region: CASSLSGVDATNEKLFF. CDR3 coding DNA: TGCGCCAGCAGCTTATCAGGGGTTGACGCAACTAATGAAAAACTGTTTTTT.

This clone was counted only a few times. CDR3: CASSAGTSGEQFF. CDR3 nucleotide sequence: TGTGCCAGCAGCGCCGGGACTAGCGGAGAGCAGTTCTTC. The rearrangement joins TRBV3-1 (or the pseudogene TRBV3-2) to TRBJ2-1; 11 bases fit TRBD2. CDR1 is LGHDT and CDR2 is YNNKEL in the germline V gene (reference sequence). The CDR3 length is 13 residues. V was clipped by 5 bases and J by 10 bases; unmatched bases: 4.